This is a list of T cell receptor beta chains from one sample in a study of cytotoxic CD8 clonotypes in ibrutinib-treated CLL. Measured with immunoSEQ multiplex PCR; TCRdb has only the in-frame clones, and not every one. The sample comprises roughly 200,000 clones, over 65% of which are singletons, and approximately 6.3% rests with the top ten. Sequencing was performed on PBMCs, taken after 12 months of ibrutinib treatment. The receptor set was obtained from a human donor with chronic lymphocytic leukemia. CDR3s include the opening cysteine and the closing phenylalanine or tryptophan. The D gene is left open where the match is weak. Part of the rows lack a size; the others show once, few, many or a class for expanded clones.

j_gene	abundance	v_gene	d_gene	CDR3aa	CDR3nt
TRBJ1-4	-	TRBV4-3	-	CASSRQTGAGEKLFF	TGCGCCAGCAGCCGCCAAACGGGGGCGGGTGAAAAACTGTTTTTT
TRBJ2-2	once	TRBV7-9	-	CASSAGQGGSNTGELFF	TGTGCCAGCAGCGCCGGTCAAGGGGGATCGAACACCGGGGAGCTGTTTTTT
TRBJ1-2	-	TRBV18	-	CASSPPGGGVNYGYTF	TGTGCCAGCTCCCCCCCCGGGGGGGGAGTAAACTATGGCTACACCTTC
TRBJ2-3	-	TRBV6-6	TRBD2	CASQTSGSDTQYF	TGTGCCAGCCAGACTAGCGGCTCAGATACGCAGTATTTT
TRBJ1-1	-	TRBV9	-	CASSVEVRNTEAFF	TGTGCCAGCAGCGTAGAGGTGAGGAACACTGAAGCTTTCTTT
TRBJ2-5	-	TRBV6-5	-	CASSPLSGIKGTQYF	TGTGCCAGCAGTCCCCTCTCGGGGATCAAGGGGACCCAGTACTTC
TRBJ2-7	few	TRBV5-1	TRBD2	CASSLGDYRGEQYF	TGCGCCAGCAGCTTGGGGGACTATCGGGGCGAGCAGTACTTC
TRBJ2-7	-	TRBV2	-	CASREQLGTLIGEQYF	TGTGCCAGCAGAGAACAACTCGGGACCCTAATTGGGGAGCAGTACTTC
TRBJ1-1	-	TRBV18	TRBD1	CASSRSGQGIAEAFF	TGTGCCAGCTCACGCTCGGGACAGGGGATTGCTGAAGCTTTCTTT
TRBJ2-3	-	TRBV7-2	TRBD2	CASTGTSGMGDTQYF	TGTGCCAGCACCGGGACTAGCGGGATGGGGGACACGCAGTATTTT
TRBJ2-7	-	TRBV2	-	CASSEQPDSFYEQYF	TGTGCCAGCAGTGAACAGCCAGACTCCTTCTACGAGCAGTACTTC
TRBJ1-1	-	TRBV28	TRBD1	CASSPFGQGAKAFF	TGTGCCAGCAGTCCCTTCGGACAGGGGGCGAAAGCTTTCTTT
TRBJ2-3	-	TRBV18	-	CASSPVSDTQYF	TGTGCCAGCTCACCGGTTTCGGATACGCAGTATTTT
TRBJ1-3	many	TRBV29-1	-	CSVEGPLGNTIYF	TGCAGCGTTGAGGGCCCCCTTGGAAACACCATATATTTT
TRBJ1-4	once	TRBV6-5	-	CASRTDSPGEKLFF	TGTGCCAGCAGAACCGACAGTCCGGGTGAAAAACTGTTTTTT
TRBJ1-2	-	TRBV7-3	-	CASSPRQAGYTF	TGTGCCAGCAGCCCCAGACAGGCCGGCTACACCTTC
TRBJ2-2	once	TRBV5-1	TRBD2	CASSLGASGGAAGELFF	TGCGCCAGCAGCTTGGGCGCTAGCGGGGGGGCTGCCGGGGAGCTGTTTTTT
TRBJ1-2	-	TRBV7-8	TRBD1	CASSFTGANAYGYTF	TGTGCCAGCAGCTTTACAGGGGCGAATGCCTATGGCTACACCTTC